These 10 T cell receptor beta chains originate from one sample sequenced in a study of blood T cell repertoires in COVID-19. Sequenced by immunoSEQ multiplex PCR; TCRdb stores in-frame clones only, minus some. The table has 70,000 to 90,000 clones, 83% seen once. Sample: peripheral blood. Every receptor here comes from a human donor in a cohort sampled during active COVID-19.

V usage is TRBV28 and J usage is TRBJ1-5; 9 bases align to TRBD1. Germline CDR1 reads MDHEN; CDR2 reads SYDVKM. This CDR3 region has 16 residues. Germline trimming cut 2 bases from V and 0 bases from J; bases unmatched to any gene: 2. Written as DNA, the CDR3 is TGTGCCAGCAGTTTAGGGACAGGGATTAGCAATCAGCCCCAGCATTTT. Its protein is CASSLGTGISNQPQHF. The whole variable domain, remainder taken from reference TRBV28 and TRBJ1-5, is DVKVTQSSRYLVKRTGEKVFLECVQDMDHENMFWYRQDPGLGLRLIYFSYDVKMKEKGDIPEGYSVSREKKERFSLILESASTNQTSMYLCASSLGTGISNQPQHFGDGTRLSIL.

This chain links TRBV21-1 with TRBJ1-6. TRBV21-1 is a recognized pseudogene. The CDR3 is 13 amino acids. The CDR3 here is CASLGRLGSPLHF. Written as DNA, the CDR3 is TGTGCCAGCCTAGGTAGACTCGGTTCACCCCTCCACTTT.

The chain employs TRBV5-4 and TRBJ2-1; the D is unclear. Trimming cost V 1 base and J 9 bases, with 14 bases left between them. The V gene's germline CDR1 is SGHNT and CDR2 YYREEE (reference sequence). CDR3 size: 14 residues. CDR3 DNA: TGTGCCAGCAGCTTGAATTTTAGCCCGGGTGAGCAGTTCTTC. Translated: CASSLNFSPGEQFF.

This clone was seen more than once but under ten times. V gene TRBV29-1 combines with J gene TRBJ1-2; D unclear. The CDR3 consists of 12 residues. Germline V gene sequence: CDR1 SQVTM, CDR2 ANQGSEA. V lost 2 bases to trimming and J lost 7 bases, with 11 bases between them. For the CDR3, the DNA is TGCAGCGTTGAAACCACTAGCGGTGGCTACACCTTC. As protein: CSVETTSGGYTF.

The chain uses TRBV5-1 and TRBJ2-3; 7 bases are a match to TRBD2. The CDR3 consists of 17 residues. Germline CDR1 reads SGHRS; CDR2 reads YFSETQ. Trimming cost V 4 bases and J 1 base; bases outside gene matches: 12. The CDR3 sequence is CASSRVTSVSGTDTQYF. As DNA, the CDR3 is TGCGCCAGCAGCCGGGTCACTAGCGTTTCTGGCACAGATACGCAGTATTTT.

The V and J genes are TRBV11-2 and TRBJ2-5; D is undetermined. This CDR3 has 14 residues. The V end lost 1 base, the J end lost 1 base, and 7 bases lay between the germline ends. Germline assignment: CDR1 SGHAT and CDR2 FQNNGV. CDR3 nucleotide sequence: TGTGCCAGCAGCTTAGGCAGTGCCCAAGAGACCCAGTACTTC. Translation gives CASSLGSAQETQYF. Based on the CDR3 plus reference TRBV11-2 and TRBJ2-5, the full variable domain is EAGVAQSPRYKIIEKRQSVAFWCNPISGHATLYWYQQILGQGPKLLIQFQNNGVVDDSQLPKDRFSAERLKGVDSTLKIQPAKLEDSAVYLCASSLGSAQETQYFGPGTRLLVL.

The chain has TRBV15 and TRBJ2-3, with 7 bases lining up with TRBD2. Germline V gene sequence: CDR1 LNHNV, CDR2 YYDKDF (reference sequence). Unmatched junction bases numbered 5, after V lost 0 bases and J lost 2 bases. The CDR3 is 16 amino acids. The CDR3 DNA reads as TGTGCCACCAGCAGAGACCCTAGCGGAGCCACAGATACGCAGTATTTT. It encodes CATSRDPSGATDTQYF.

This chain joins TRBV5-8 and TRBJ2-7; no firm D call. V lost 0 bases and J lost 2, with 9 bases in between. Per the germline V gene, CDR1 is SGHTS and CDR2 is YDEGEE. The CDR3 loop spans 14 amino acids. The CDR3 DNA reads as TGTGCCAGCAGCTTGGCCGACACCACCTACGAGCAGTACTTC. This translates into CASSLADTTYEQYF.

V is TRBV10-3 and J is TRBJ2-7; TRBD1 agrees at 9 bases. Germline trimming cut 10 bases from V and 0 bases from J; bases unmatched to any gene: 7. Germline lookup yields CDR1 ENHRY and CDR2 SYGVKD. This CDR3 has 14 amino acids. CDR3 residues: CATKGQGDSYEQYF. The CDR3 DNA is TGTGCCACCAAGGGACAGGGAGACTCCTACGAGCAGTACTTC.

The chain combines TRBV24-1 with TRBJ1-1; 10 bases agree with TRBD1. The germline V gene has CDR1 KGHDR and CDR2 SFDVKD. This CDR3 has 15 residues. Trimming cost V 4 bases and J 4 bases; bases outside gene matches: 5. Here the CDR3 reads CATSESGTGATEAFF. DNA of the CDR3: TGTGCCACCAGTGAATCCGGGACAGGGGCCACTGAAGCTTTCTTT.